This T cell receptor beta chain was sequenced for a study of T cells in Graves' hyperthyroidism and ophthalmopathy. Study-wide background: The initial diagnosis was the point when peripheral blood was collected, ahead of any treatment. The study's findings and limits: Also found in blood were most expanded thyroid clonotypes above 0.001.

On this clonotype: The antigen is not known. A much larger clonotype is one base distant, so this may be a read error.

Diagnosis rested on symptoms, serum thyroxine and TRAb, thyroid ultrasound, and orbital computed tomography. A roughly 10 ml volume of fresh peripheral blood provided the PBMCs. RNA transcripts gave rise to amplified TCR beta CDR3 regions. A set of HTBI primers served as the primers for a first-round RT-PCR of the TCR CDR3. Via MiXCR, TCRdb re-called the multiplex PCR reads, giving one row per CDR3 protein. The sample has roughly 700,000 distinct CDR3 sequences; around a sixth are singletons. Sequencing input: blood. The TCR was taken from a man aged 50 or older with Graves' hyperthyroidism.

CDR3 nucleotides: TGTACCAGCAGTCCAGGGGCAGCGGCCTCCTACGAGCAGTACTTC. Protein sequence: CTSSPGAAASYEQYF. The rearrangement links TRBV12-3 or TRBV12-4 to TRBJ2-7; D may be TRBD1 (6 bases). The CDR3 totals 15 residues.